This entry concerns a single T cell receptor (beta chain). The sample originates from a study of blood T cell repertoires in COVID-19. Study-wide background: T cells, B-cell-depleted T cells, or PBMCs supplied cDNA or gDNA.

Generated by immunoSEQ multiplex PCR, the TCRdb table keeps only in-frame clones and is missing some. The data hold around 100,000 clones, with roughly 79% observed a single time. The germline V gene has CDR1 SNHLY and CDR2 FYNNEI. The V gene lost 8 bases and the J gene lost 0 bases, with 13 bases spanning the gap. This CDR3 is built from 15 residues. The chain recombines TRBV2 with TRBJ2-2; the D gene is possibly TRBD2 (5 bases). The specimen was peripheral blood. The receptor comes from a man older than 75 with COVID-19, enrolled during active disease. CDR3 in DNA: TGTGCCAGCTATCCGAGGGCCGCGAACACCGGGGAGCTGTTTTTT. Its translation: CASYPRAANTGELFF.